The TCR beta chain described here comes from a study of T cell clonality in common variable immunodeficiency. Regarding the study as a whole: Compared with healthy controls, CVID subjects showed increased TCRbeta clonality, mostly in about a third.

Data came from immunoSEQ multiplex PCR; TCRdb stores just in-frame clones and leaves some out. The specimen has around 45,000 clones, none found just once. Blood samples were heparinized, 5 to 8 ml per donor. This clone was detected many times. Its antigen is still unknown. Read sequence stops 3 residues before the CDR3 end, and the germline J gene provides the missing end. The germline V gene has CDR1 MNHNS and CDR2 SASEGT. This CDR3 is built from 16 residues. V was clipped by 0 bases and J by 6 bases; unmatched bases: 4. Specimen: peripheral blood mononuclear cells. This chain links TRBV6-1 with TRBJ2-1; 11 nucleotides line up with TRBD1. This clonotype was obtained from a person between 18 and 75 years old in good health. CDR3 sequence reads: CASSEAGGTGGNEQFF. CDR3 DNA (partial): TGTGCCAGCAGTGAAGCTGGAGGGACAGGGGGCAATGAG.